The source of this T cell receptor (beta chain) is a study of cytomegalovirus exposure and HLA in healthy donors. V dropped 2 bases and J dropped 0 bases, with 7 bases sitting between them. The CDR3 covers 14 residues. Germline loops: CDR1 LNHNV, CDR2 YYDKDF (reference sequence). The PCR made use of 60 Vbeta and 13 Jbeta primers. Profiled with immunoSEQ multiplex PCR; TCRdb holds only in-frame clones, not every one. The data show approximately 160,000 clones, roughly 74% seen once. The V and J genes are TRBV15 and TRBJ2-5, with D perhaps TRBD2 (5 bases). The origin of this receptor is a male donor in good health and CMV-seronegative. The specimen was PBMCs. The CDR3 spells CATSRTGYQETQYF. As DNA, the CDR3 is TGTGCCACCAGCAGAACGGGGTACCAAGAGACCCAGTACTTC.